One sample yielded the 26 T cell receptor beta chains listed below, sequenced in a study of blood T cell repertoires in COVID-19. Method: immunoSEQ multiplex PCR; TCRdb's copy keeps in-frame clones and lacks some. Of about 240,000 clones in the sample, over 75% were seen once. The sequenced sample was peripheral blood. The receptors here all came from a man aged 30-40 years who had recovered from COVID-19.

The rearrangement links TRBV11-2 to TRBJ2-2, with a tentative D call TRBD2 (5 bases). Deletions cut 4 bases from V and 3 bases from J, with 15 bases between. Looked up from germline, CDR1 is SGHAT and CDR2 is FQNNGV. The CDR3 length is 16 residues. The CDR3 DNA follows: TGTGCCAGCAGCTCGCATGGCAGGAGGTACACCGGGGAGCTGTTTTTT. Its protein is CASSSHGRRYTGELFF.

In this sample, this clone turned up once. This rearrangement joins TRBV10-3 to TRBJ2-2; D might be TRBD1 (6 bases). This CDR3 has 15 amino acids. CDR1 is ENHRY, CDR2 SYGVKD, per germline. With 4 bases removed from V and 1 base from J, the gap between germline ends came to 10 bases. The CDR3: CAISGGDKNTGELFF. Written as DNA, the CDR3 is TGTGCCATCAGTGGTGGGGACAAGAACACCGGGGAGCTGTTTTTT.

The chain combines TRBV10-2 with TRBJ2-5; 7 positions agree with TRBD2. In germline, CDR1 is WSHSY, CDR2 SAAADI. The CDR3 spans 13 residues. V trimming: 10 bases; J trimming: 5 bases; junction bases outside the gene matches: 10. CDR3 DNA: TGCGCCACACGTTGGGGGGGTAAGGAGACCCAGTACTTC. Amino acids: CATRWGGKETQYF.

This chain joins TRBV6-4 and TRBJ1-4; 8 bases agree with TRBD1. Germline assignment: CDR1 MRHNA and CDR2 SNTAGT. The CDR3 covers 15 residues. V dropped 5 bases and J dropped 5; count of bases not matched to a gene: 7. The CDR3 nucleotides are TGTGCCAGCAGTCCAACAGGGGGAGCAAATGAAAAACTGTTTTTT. Amino acid sequence: CASSPTGGANEKLFF.

CDR3 sequence: CASSQVSGQGHTF. CDR3 DNA: TGCGCCAGCAGCCAAGTTTCTGGACAGGGCCACACCTTC. The V and J genes are TRBV4-1 and TRBJ1-2, with 8 bases fitting TRBD1. V lost 1 base, J lost 12 bases, and 7 bases stayed unmatched. CDR3 size: 13 residues. CDR1 and CDR2 (germline): MGHRA, YSYEKL.

The V gene is TRBV3-1 (or the pseudogene TRBV3-2), the J gene TRBJ2-5; TRBD1 might be the D (5 bases). CDR3 length: 13 amino acids. V was trimmed by 3 bases and J by 2 bases, leaving 7 bases between them. CDR1 and CDR2 from the germline V gene are LGHDT and YNNKEL (reference sequence). This chain's CDR3 is CASSQQGQETQYF. CDR3 coding DNA: TGTGCCAGCAGCCAGCAGGGACAAGAGACCCAGTACTTC.

This chain uses TRBV7-3 with TRBJ2-1; 10 bases line up with TRBD2. Germline CDR1 and CDR2: SGHTA and FQGTGA. V shed 2 bases, J shed 7 bases, and the junction held 8 bases outside the gene matches. The CDR3 is 16 amino acids. The CDR3 nucleotides are TGTGCCAGCAGCTTAGAGCGGGGGGGCCTGTTGAATGAGCAGTTCTTC. Residues: CASSLERGGLLNEQFF. Using reference TRBV7-3 and TRBJ2-1 for the parts outside the CDR3, the full variable domain is GAGVSQTPSNKVTEKGKYVELRCDPISGHTALYWYRQSLGQGPEFLIYFQGTGAADDSGLPNDRFFAVRPEGSVSTLKIQRTERGDSAVYLCASSLERGGLLNEQFFGPGTRLTVL.

The genes are TRBV3-1 (or the pseudogene TRBV3-2) and TRBJ1-4; 8 bases line up with TRBD1. The CDR3 is made up of 14 amino acids. After removal of 5 bases from V and 8 bases from J, the junction contained 7 bases not matched to a gene. The germline V gene encodes CDR1 LGHDT and CDR2 YNNKEL (reference sequence). The CDR3 loop is CASSWGQAREKLFF. CDR3 bases: TGTGCCAGCAGCTGGGGACAGGCGCGAGAAAAACTGTTTTTT.

The genes are TRBV5-1 and TRBJ2-2, with D perhaps matching TRBD2 (6 bases). Looked up from germline, CDR1 is SGHRS and CDR2 is YFSETQ. V lost 7 bases to trimming and J lost 6 bases, with 16 bases between them. The CDR3 is 14 residues long. CDR3 sequence reads: CASSRPSVAGELFF. The CDR3 DNA reads as TGCGCCAGCTCCCGACCTAGCGTAGCCGGGGAGCTGTTTTTT.

This chain uses TRBV28 with TRBJ1-5; the D gene is possibly TRBD1 (5 bases). Germline loops: CDR1 MDHEN, CDR2 SYDVKM. CDR3 size: 19 residues. Trimming removed 7 bases from V and 1 base from J, with 26 bases in between. For the CDR3, the DNA is TGTGCCAGCACCTCCCCCCCCCAGGGCCGGTTTTGGAGCAATCAGCCCCAGCATTTT. Protein product: CASTSPPQGRFWSNQPQHF.

The chain employs TRBV6-1 and TRBJ2-3, with D possibly matching TRBD2 (5 bases). This CDR3 is built from 13 residues. CDR1 and CDR2 (germline): MNHNS, SASEGT. V lost 3 bases to trimming and J lost 6 bases, with 10 bases between them. The CDR3 sequence: CASSDSGEDTQYF. DNA for the CDR3: TGTGCCAGCAGTGACAGCGGTGAGGATACGCAGTATTTT.

The count of this clone is one. The V gene is TRBV25-1, the J gene TRBJ1-2; 7 bases map to TRBD1. The V gene's germline CDR1 is MGHDK and CDR2 SYGVNS. Unmatched junction bases numbered 6, after V lost 3 bases and J lost 2 bases. The length of the CDR3 is 15 residues. The DNA for the CDR3 is TGTGCCAGCAGTGACCGGGACAGACACAACTATGGCTACACCTTC. Its translation: CASSDRDRHNYGYTF.

The rearrangement uses TRBV3-1 (or the pseudogene TRBV3-2) and TRBJ2-3; 7 bases fit TRBD1. Per germline, CDR1 LGHDT and CDR2 YNNKEL (reference sequence). After removal of 1 base from V and 2 bases from J, the junction contained 3 bases not matched to a gene. The CDR3 contains 15 residues. CDR3 loop: CASSQGQGVTDTQYF. For the CDR3, the DNA is TGTGCCAGCAGCCAAGGCCAGGGGGTCACAGATACGCAGTATTTT.

This clone came up once. This sequence joins TRBV19 and TRBJ1-5; D is unresolved. CDR1 and CDR2 from the germline V gene are LNHDA and SQIVND (reference sequence). V dropped 7 bases and J dropped 7 bases, with 20 bases sitting between them. The CDR3 is made up of 15 amino acids. CDR3 protein: CASTHGRRIEQPQHF. CDR3 nucleotides: TGTGCCAGTACCCACGGGAGAAGAATAGAGCAGCCCCAGCATTTT.

This clone was seen a single time. CDR3 DNA: TGTGCCAGCAGCTTAGAGGCAGGGGGCAATCAGCCCCAGCATTTT. Amino acid sequence: CASSLEAGGNQPQHF. This chain connects TRBV7-6 to TRBJ1-5, with a possible D match to TRBD1 (6 bases). Germline V CDR1 and CDR2: SGHVS, FNYEAQ. The V gene lost 1 base and the J gene lost 2 bases, with 9 bases spanning the gap. This CDR3 region has 15 residues.

This rearrangement joins TRBV7-2 to TRBJ1-4; D gene ambiguous. Per germline, CDR1 SGHTA and CDR2 FQGNSA. This CDR3 spans 14 amino acids. Trimming took off 5 bases at V and 4 bases at J, with 11 bases between the two ends. The CDR3 here is CASSPTRGNEKLFF. DNA of the CDR3: TGTGCCAGCAGCCCGACCCGGGGTAATGAAAAACTGTTTTTT. Filled out from reference TRBV7-2 and TRBJ1-4, the complete variable domain reads GAGVSQSPSNKVTEKGKDVELRCDPISGHTALYWYRQSLGQGLEFLIYFQGNSAPDKSGLPSDRFSAERTGGSVSTLTIQRTQQEDSAVYLCASSPTRGNEKLFFGSGTQLSVL.

V usage is TRBV28 and J usage is TRBJ1-2; weak D call: TRBD1 (6 bases). CDR1 is MDHEN, CDR2 SYDVKM, per germline. Trimming removed 2 bases at V and 12 bases at J, with 10 bases between. The CDR3 sequence is 11 residues long. This chain's CDR3 is CASSLRQGHTF. In DNA form, the CDR3 reads TGTGCCAGCAGTTTAAGGCAGGGGCACACCTTC.

This chain links TRBV5-6 with TRBJ2-5; the match to TRBD2 covers 8 bases. V lost 3 bases, J lost 4 bases, and 5 bases stayed unmatched. Germline loops: CDR1 SGHDT, CDR2 YYEEEE. The CDR3 consists of 14 residues. The CDR3 nucleotides are TGTGCCAGCAGCTCACGCAGCGGGGGAGAGACCCAGTACTTC. Its translation is CASSSRSGGETQYF.

This clone was counted once. J is TRBJ1-2 and V is TRBV15; TRBD1 matches 8 bases. This CDR3 contains 14 residues. Germline loops: CDR1 LNHNV, CDR2 YYDKDF (reference sequence). The trim removed 1 base at V and 7 bases at J, leaving 5 bases unmatched. CDR3 nucleotide sequence: TGTGCCACCAGCAGAGGGCAGGGGGCTTTTGGCTACACCTTC. Protein sequence: CATSRGQGAFGYTF.

The rearrangement uses TRBV5-1 and TRBJ2-3; D is possibly TRBD2 (7 bases). CDR3 length: 16 amino acids. Per germline, CDR1 SGHRS and CDR2 YFSETQ. The V gene lost 5 bases and the J gene lost 4 bases, with 20 bases spanning the gap. CDR3 region: CASSSTGGGGADTQYF. The CDR3 nucleotides are TGCGCCAGCAGTTCCACGGGGGGCGGGGGCGCAGATACGCAGTATTTT.

This clone appeared a few times. V usage is TRBV2 and J usage is TRBJ2-1; 13 bases fit TRBD2. V shed 3 bases, J shed 7 bases, and the junction held 6 bases outside the gene matches. In germline, CDR1 is SNHLY, CDR2 FYNNEI. This CDR3 is built from 16 residues. CDR3 DNA: TGTGCCAGCAGTGACCCGACTAGCGGGGGGTCAAATGAGCAGTTCTTC. This gives the protein CASSDPTSGGSNEQFF.

The CDR3 nucleotides are TGCGCCAGCAGCGTCTACAGGGTATCAGAGACCCAGTACTTC. Translated: CASSVYRVSETQYF. This chain uses TRBV5-1 with TRBJ2-5, with a possible D match to TRBD1 (6 bases). Germline lookup yields CDR1 SGHRS and CDR2 YFSETQ. The CDR3 is 14 residues long. V was trimmed by 4 bases and J by 4 bases, leaving 14 bases between them.

In its sample, this clone was seen many times. The rearrangement joins TRBV5-4 to TRBJ2-1, with 10 positions matching TRBD2. Germline V gene sequence: CDR1 SGHNT, CDR2 YYREEE (reference sequence). CDR3 length: 16 amino acids. J lost 6 bases, V lost 4 bases, and 10 bases had no gene match. The CDR3 DNA sequence: TGTGCCAGCAGCGCCGATCTAGCGGGGGATGGCAATGAGCAGTTCTTC. Encoded protein: CASSADLAGDGNEQFF. The complete variable domain, with remaining parts taken from reference TRBV5-4 and TRBJ2-1, reads ETGVTQSPTHLIKTRGQQVTLRCSSQSGHNTVSWYQQALGQGPQFIFQYYREEENGRGNFPPRFSGLQFPNYSSELNVNALELDDSALYLCASSADLAGDGNEQFFGPGTRLTVL.

The rearrangement joins TRBV4-1 to TRBJ2-3; no definite D call. The CDR3 spans 14 residues. Germline assignment: CDR1 MGHRA and CDR2 YSYEKL. V was cut by 3 bases and J by 11 bases, with 18 bases left in between. The CDR3 reads CASSHPMVLQMQYF. The CDR3 DNA reads TGCGCCAGCAGCCACCCGATGGTCCTCCAGATGCAGTATTTT.

V usage is TRBV5-1 and J usage is TRBJ2-4, with D possibly TRBD1 on 6 matching bases. Germline CDR1 is SGHRS and CDR2 is YFSETQ. This CDR3 is built from 14 residues. The V end was cut by 0 bases, the J end by 5 bases, with 9 bases between. CDR3 loop: CASSLGAGENIQYF. CDR3 sequence (DNA): TGCGCCAGCAGCTTGGGGGCAGGGGAAAACATTCAGTACTTC.

The J gene is TRBJ1-3, the V gene TRBV6-5; D uncertain. Germline V gives CDR1 MNHEY, CDR2 SVGAGI. Trimming took 6 bases from V and 8 from J, leaving 20 bases between them. The CDR3 runs 15 residues. CDR3 in amino acids: CASRLTRARVDTIYF. CDR3 DNA: TGTGCCAGCAGGCTCACGAGAGCTCGGGTAGACACCATATATTTT.